Below are 32 T cell receptor beta chains sequenced from a single sample in a study of blood T cell repertoires in COVID-19. Generated by immunoSEQ multiplex PCR, the TCRdb table keeps only in-frame clones and is missing some. This table has hundreds of thousands of clones, about 88% appearing once. The sequenced material came from PBMCs or T cells enriched from blood (not recorded which). The receptor source for this set is a woman aged 25 to 39 who had been exposed to COVID-19.

The CDR3 coding sequence is TGTGCCAGCAGCTTGCCAGAGAACACTGAAGCTTTCTTT. Its translation: CASSLPENTEAFF. The chain couples TRBV5-8 to TRBJ1-1; D unresolved. V was cut by 1 base and J by 1 base, with 5 bases left in between. Germline CDR1 SGHTS, CDR2 YDEGEE. The CDR3 has 13 amino acids.

The chain links TRBV5-4 to TRBJ2-1, with D unresolved. Germline-derived CDR1 and CDR2 are SGHNT and YYREEE (reference sequence). The CDR3 is 13 residues long. Between the trimmed V and J ends, which lost 2 bases and 2 bases, there was a span of 5 bases. The CDR3 spells CASSFTAYNEQFF. CDR3 bases: TGTGCCAGCAGCTTCACGGCCTACAATGAGCAGTTCTTC.

Here the CDR3 reads CALGRDGYTF. DNA of the CDR3: TGTGCCCTCGGGCGGGATGGCTACACCTTC. V and J are TRBV2 and TRBJ1-2; D gene uncertain. V dropped 11 bases and J dropped 6 bases, with 10 bases sitting between them. This CDR3 has 10 amino acids. Germline V gene data show CDR1 as SNHLY and CDR2 as FYNNEI.

V is TRBV10-2 and J is TRBJ2-3, with 9 bases identical to TRBD1. Per the germline V gene, CDR1 is WSHSY and CDR2 is SAAADI. This CDR3 is 16 amino acids long. V trimming: 3 bases; J trimming: 4 bases; junction bases outside the gene matches: 8. CDR3 loop: CASSDTNRGPPDTQYF. The CDR3 bases are TGCGCCAGCAGTGATACCAACAGGGGGCCCCCAGATACGCAGTATTTT.

The chain's CDR3 is CASSLGGPSYTQYF. The CDR3 bases are TGTGCCAGCAGCTTGGGGGGGCCATCCTATACGCAGTATTTT. V usage is TRBV6-5 and J usage is TRBJ2-3; possibly TRBD2 for D (7 bases). Trimming took off 6 bases at V and 7 bases at J, with 17 bases between the two ends. The CDR3 totals 14 residues. From germline, CDR1 is MNHEY and CDR2 SVGAGI.

The chain employs TRBV6-5 and TRBJ2-7; D call uncertain. The V end was cut by 6 bases, the J end by 2 bases, with 17 bases between. This CDR3 comprises 15 residues. Germline V CDR1 and CDR2: MNHEY, SVGAGI. The DNA for the CDR3 is TGTGCCAGCAGCGCCAGTGCGGTTGGTACCTACGAGCAGTACTTC. This sequence encodes CASSASAVGTYEQYF.

The V call is TRBV7-8, the J call TRBJ1-1; no clear D gene. This CDR3 region has 13 residues. Germline V gives CDR1 SGHVS, CDR2 FQNEAQ. Trimming pared 10 bases from V and 1 base from J, leaving 13 bases between. The chain's CDR3 is CATTDRGNTEAFF. CDR3 nucleotides: TGTGCCACCACCGATCGAGGGAACACTGAAGCTTTCTTT.

The chain employs TRBV7-9 and TRBJ1-1, with unresolved D. Looked up from germline, CDR1 is SEHNR and CDR2 is FQNEAQ (reference sequence). The CDR3 runs to 13 residues. Trimming removed 2 bases at V and 1 base at J, with 5 bases between. The CDR3 reads CASSLIENTEAFF. The CDR3 DNA follows: TGTGCCAGCAGCTTAATAGAGAACACTGAAGCTTTCTTT. The full variable domain, completed using reference TRBV7-9 and TRBJ1-1, is DTGVSQNPRHKITKRGQNVTFRCDPISEHNRLYWYRQTLGQGPEFLTYFQNEAQLEKSRLLSDRFSAERPKGSFSTLEIQRTEQGDSAMYLCASSLIENTEAFFGQGTRLTVV.

DNA for the CDR3: TGTGCCAGCAGCCAGACCCAGGGACAGCCCCAGCATTTT. Its translation is CASSQTQGQPQHF. The V and J genes are TRBV14 and TRBJ1-5, with D possibly matching TRBD1 (5 bases). Trimming took 3 bases from V and 7 from J, leaving 10 bases between them. CDR1 and CDR2 from the germline V gene are SGHDN and FVKESK. This CDR3 is 13 amino acids long.

V is TRBV27 and J is TRBJ2-1; 8 bases agree with TRBD1. Per germline, CDR1 MNHEY and CDR2 SMNVEV (reference sequence). This CDR3 is built from 15 residues. V gave up 7 bases and J gave up 1 base; unmatched junction bases: 6. As DNA, the CDR3 is TGTGCCAGCAAACTCCAGGGGGCTTCCTACAATGAGCAGTTCTTC. Amino acid sequence: CASKLQGASYNEQFF.

The V gene is TRBV4-1, the J gene TRBJ2-7, with 8 nucleotides matching TRBD2. CDR1 and CDR2 from the germline V gene are MGHRA and YSYEKL. CDR3 size: 15 residues. J gave up 4 bases and V 0 bases, and 5 bases lay outside the gene matches. The CDR3 region is CASSQEAGEWYEQYF. The CDR3 bases are TGCGCCAGCAGCCAAGAAGCGGGGGAATGGTACGAGCAGTACTTC.

The gene calls are TRBV27 and TRBJ1-6, with TRBD1 identical over 7 bases. Germline V gives CDR1 MNHEY, CDR2 SMNVEV (reference sequence). This CDR3 spans 14 amino acids. Trimming at V came to 8 bases and at J to 8 bases, leaving 9 bases not matched to a gene. This CDR3 reads CASGGDRGYSPLHF. In DNA form, the CDR3 reads TGTGCCAGCGGCGGGGACAGAGGGTATTCACCCCTCCACTTT.

The genes are TRBV27 and TRBJ1-2; D may be TRBD1 (6 bases). This CDR3 has 14 amino acids. Per the germline V gene, CDR1 is MNHEY and CDR2 is SMNVEV (reference sequence). Trimming pared 5 bases from V and 6 bases from J, leaving 16 bases between. CDR3 amino acids: CASSPKQGINGYTF. The CDR3, as DNA: TGTGCCAGCAGTCCAAAACAGGGAATTAATGGCTACACCTTC.

The rearrangement links TRBV10-2 to TRBJ2-7; D is ambiguous. CDR3 length: 13 amino acids. Germline CDR1 and CDR2: WSHSY and SAAADI. V shed 8 bases and J shed 2 bases, with 13 bases lying between them. CDR3: CASLAPSTYEQYF. The DNA for the CDR3 is TGCGCCAGCCTCGCCCCGAGTACCTACGAGCAGTACTTC.

V is TRBV5-1 and J is TRBJ2-7; TRBD2 might be the D (5 bases). CDR1 SGHRS and CDR2 YFSETQ come from the germline V gene. With 3 bases removed from V and 7 bases from J, the gap between germline ends came to 14 bases. This CDR3 comprises 13 residues. CDR3 bases: TGCGCCAGCAGCTCCGGGATTACAGTAGAGCAGTACTTC. Its translation is CASSSGITVEQYF.

This sequence joins TRBV27 and TRBJ2-2; TRBD2 aligns across 7 bases. Germline CDR1 MNHEY, CDR2 SMNVEV (reference sequence). CDR3 size: 18 residues. V was clipped by 5 bases and J by 2 bases; unmatched bases: 14. In DNA, the CDR3 is TGTGCCAGCAGTCCCGATATTTGGGGCGGGGGTAACACCGGGGAGCTGTTTTTT. This gives the protein CASSPDIWGGGNTGELFF.

The V gene is TRBV6-5, the J gene TRBJ1-1; D is undetermined. Germline CDR1 MNHEY, CDR2 SVGAGI. The CDR3 is made up of 16 amino acids. V was pared by 0 bases and J by 11 bases, with 22 bases between. CDR3 region: CASSYSGEIGVARAFF. Here the CDR3 DNA reads TGTGCCAGCAGTTACTCGGGCGAAATCGGGGTGGCGAGGGCTTTCTTT.

The CDR3 is CASHPRQESGEQYF. The CDR3 coding sequence is TGTGCCAGCCACCCCAGACAGGAATCGGGGGAGCAGTACTTC. The chain recombines TRBV10-3 with TRBJ2-7; maybe TRBD1 (6 bases). This CDR3 contains 14 residues. Trimming left V 10 bases short and J 7 bases short, with 23 bases between. CDR1 and CDR2 from the germline V gene are ENHRY and SYGVKD.

The J gene is TRBJ2-3, the V gene TRBV6-5, with a weak D call TRBD1 (7 bases). The germline V and J ends were trimmed by 6 bases and 4 bases, with 11 bases remaining between them. In germline, CDR1 is MNHEY, CDR2 SVGAGI. The CDR3 is 13 residues long. The CDR3 DNA reads as TGTGCCAGCAGCTCCAGGGGGGCAGATACGCAGTATTTT. It is translated as CASSSRGADTQYF.

This clone was seen many times. The J gene is TRBJ1-1, the V gene TRBV5-1, with D perhaps TRBD1 (6 bases). Germline CDR1 is SGHRS and CDR2 is YFSETQ. V gave up 0 bases and J gave up 6 bases, with 12 bases separating them. This CDR3 has 14 amino acids. The chain's CDR3 is CASSLAAGDPEAFF. CDR3 coding DNA: TGCGCCAGCAGCTTGGCGGCAGGGGATCCTGAAGCTTTCTTT.

Only a few counts were recorded for this clone. CDR3 loop: CAWSPGLSNQPQHF. CDR3 DNA sequence: TGTGCCTGGAGTCCGGGACTTTCTAATCAGCCCCAGCATTTT. J is TRBJ1-5 and V is TRBV30; a weak D match, TRBD1 (5 bases). Germline CDR1 GTSNPN, CDR2 SVGIG (reference sequence). The length of the CDR3 is 14 residues. V was shortened by 2 bases and J by 4 bases, with 12 bases between the two germline ends.

The J gene is TRBJ1-5, the V gene TRBV3-1 (or the pseudogene TRBV3-2), with 7 positions matching TRBD1. From germline, CDR1 is LGHDT and CDR2 YNNKEL (reference sequence). CDR3 size: 15 residues. Trimming at V came to 5 bases and at J to 1 base, leaving 5 bases not matched to a gene. CDR3 loop: CASSFRGASNQPQHF. The CDR3 DNA sequence: TGTGCCAGCAGCTTCAGGGGGGCGAGCAATCAGCCCCAGCATTTT.

The rearrangement links TRBV27 to TRBJ1-2, with a weak D call TRBD1 (5 bases). The CDR3 length is 14 residues. V was clipped by 0 bases and J by 6 bases, with 11 bases between them. Germline CDR1 is MNHEY and CDR2 is SMNVEV (reference sequence). CDR3 protein: CASSLSPQAHGYTF. The DNA of the CDR3 is TGTGCCAGCAGTTTATCCCCACAGGCCCATGGCTACACCTTC.

V usage is TRBV27 and J usage is TRBJ2-7, with TRBD2 identical over 8 bases. Per germline, CDR1 MNHEY and CDR2 SMNVEV (reference sequence). Germline trimming cut 5 bases from V and 3 bases from J; bases unmatched to any gene: 9. The CDR3 is 15 residues long. The CDR3 sequence is CASSRGLGDGYEQYF. CDR3 in DNA: TGTGCCAGCAGTAGGGGACTAGGAGATGGCTACGAGCAGTACTTC.

This chain joins TRBV6-5 and TRBJ2-7, with 8 bases identical to TRBD1. The CDR3 covers 13 residues. V was pared by 4 bases and J by 4 bases, with 3 bases of the junction left unmatched. CDR1 is MNHEY, CDR2 SVGAGI, per germline. This chain's CDR3 is CASSLGTGYEQYF. The CDR3 DNA reads TGTGCCAGCAGTTTAGGGACAGGATACGAGCAGTACTTC.

J is TRBJ2-7 and V is TRBV21-1; the table's D call TRBD1 went unverified against the DNA. TRBV21-1 represents a pseudogene. This CDR3 has 15 residues. CDR3 sequence reads: CASSTGYRISYEQYF. For the CDR3, the DNA is TGTGCCAGCAGCACTGGATACAGGATTTCCTACGAGCAGTACTTC.

The rearrangement uses TRBV7-8 and TRBJ1-6; D perhaps matches TRBD1 (6 bases). CDR3 length: 14 residues. V dropped 1 base and J dropped 10 bases, with 11 bases sitting between them. The germline gives CDR1 SGHVS, CDR2 FQNEAQ. CDR3 nucleotides: TGTGCCAGCAGCTTAGAGGGGGTGCGGTCACCCCTCCACTTT. Its protein product is CASSLEGVRSPLHF.

The genes are TRBV5-1 and TRBJ2-3; D may be TRBD2 (6 bases). Between the trimmed V and J ends, which lost 3 bases and 0 bases, there was a span of 14 bases. The CDR3 spans 16 residues. Germline V gives CDR1 SGHRS, CDR2 YFSETQ. CDR3 sequence: CASSSGGTTSTDTQYF. As DNA, the CDR3 is TGCGCCAGCAGCTCGGGCGGGACCACTAGCACAGATACGCAGTATTTT.

V and J are TRBV29-1 and TRBJ2-7; possible D gene TRBD2, 5 bases. The V gene's germline CDR1 is SQVTM and CDR2 ANQGSEA. Trimming took off 2 bases at V and 0 bases at J, with 8 bases between the two ends. The CDR3 has 13 amino acids. This CDR3 is CSVESGNSYEQYF. In nucleotides, the CDR3 is TGCAGCGTTGAATCGGGGAACTCCTACGAGCAGTACTTC.

This clone was seen only once. V and J are TRBV7-3 and TRBJ1-6; D may be TRBD1 (5 bases). V was clipped by 1 base and J by 7 bases, with 11 bases between them. Germline loops: CDR1 SGHTA, CDR2 FQGTGA. The CDR3 is 15 residues long. The CDR3 region has the DNA TGTGCCAGCAGCTTAAACGGGGGGAGAAATTCACCCCTCCACTTT. This codes for CASSLNGGRNSPLHF.

The V gene is TRBV19, the J gene TRBJ2-5; 8 positions agree with TRBD2. From germline, CDR1 is LNHDA and CDR2 SQIVND (reference sequence). This CDR3 comprises 15 residues. The trim removed 3 bases at V and 6 bases at J, leaving 9 bases unmatched. The CDR3 region has the DNA TGTGCCAGTAGTATTTCCGGGGGGGCCGGTAAGACCCAGTACTTC. This codes for CASSISGGAGKTQYF.

This clone has just a few counts. The CDR3 spells CASRRKGDAGEKLFF. DNA of the CDR3: TGTGCCAGCAGGCGCAAGGGAGATGCTGGAGAAAAACTGTTTTTT. The chain links TRBV2 to TRBJ1-4; no clear D. Germline V gene data show CDR1 as SNHLY and CDR2 as FYNNEI. The CDR3 is 15 amino acids. V lost 6 bases and J lost 8, with 19 bases in between.